Each of the 18 T cell receptor beta chains below was sequenced from the same sample in a study of CD8+ T cells in alopecia areata. Reverse transcription of extracted RNA yielded cDNA, which provided the sequencing template. Profiled with immunoSEQ multiplex PCR; TCRdb holds only in-frame clones, not every one. The data hold about 150,000 clones, with around 55% observed a single time. The specimen comprised CD8+ T cells sorted from blood, sampled at week 0. Source of these receptors: a human donor with alopecia areata.

This clone has more than one count but fewer than ten. This rearrangement joins TRBV27 to TRBJ2-1; TRBD2 matches 10 bases. This CDR3 is 16 amino acids long. Trimming removed 3 bases from V and 7 bases from J; junction bases left unmatched: 9. Germline values: CDR1 MNHEY, CDR2 SMNVEV (reference sequence). Here the CDR3 reads CASSLLAGAYLNEQFF. For the CDR3, the DNA is TGTGCCAGCAGTTTGCTAGCGGGGGCCTATCTGAATGAGCAGTTCTTC.

This clone appeared a few times. The chain carries TRBV29-1 and TRBJ2-7, with D perhaps matching TRBD2 (6 bases). Germline CDR1 reads SQVTM; CDR2 reads ANQGSEA. V lost 5 bases, J lost 2 bases, and 16 bases lay in between. There are 14 residues in the CDR3. DNA of the CDR3: TGCAGCGTTCTCCCGGGAGTTAACGCCTACGAGCAGTACTTC. Its translation is CSVLPGVNAYEQYF.

This chain connects TRBV6-5 to TRBJ1-5; D uncertain. The germline V gene encodes CDR1 MNHEY and CDR2 SVGAGI. V shed 4 bases and J shed 5 bases, with 12 bases lying between them. This CDR3 spans 14 amino acids. CDR3 amino acids: CASSLTGADQPQHF. CDR3 DNA: TGTGCCAGCAGTTTGACCGGTGCCGATCAGCCCCAGCATTTT.

The chain combines TRBV6-5 with TRBJ1-2; D is undetermined. Trimming removed 4 bases at V and 4 bases at J, with 13 bases between. The CDR3 extends over 14 amino acids. Germline V gene data show CDR1 as MNHEY and CDR2 as SVGAGI. The DNA for the CDR3 is TGTGCCAGCAGTTCCCTGGACGCCGGCTATGGCTACACCTTC. Translation gives CASSSLDAGYGYTF.

The chain has TRBV2 and TRBJ2-3; 11 bases match TRBD2. Germline V gene data show CDR1 as SNHLY and CDR2 as FYNNEI. J gave up 6 bases and V 2 bases, and 10 bases lay outside the gene matches. The CDR3 sequence is 17 residues long. The CDR3 is CASSEYPPTSGADTQYF. The CDR3 coding sequence is TGTGCCAGCAGTGAATATCCCCCGACTAGCGGGGCGGATACGCAGTATTTT.

The chain is built from TRBV11-2 and TRBJ2-1; weak D call: TRBD2 (6 bases). V lost 10 bases and J 2 bases, leaving 12 bases between the germline ends. CDR1 SGHAT and CDR2 FQNNGV come from the germline V gene. The length of the CDR3 is 13 residues. The CDR3 coding sequence is TGTGCCACGCAGCGGGCTACCTACAATGAGCAGTTCTTC. Translating it yields CATQRATYNEQFF. Filled out from reference TRBV11-2 and TRBJ2-1, the complete variable domain reads EAGVAQSPRYKIIEKRQSVAFWCNPISGHATLYWYQQILGQGPKLLIQFQNNGVVDDSQLPKDRFSAERLKGVDSTLKIQPAKLEDSAVYLCATQRATYNEQFFGPGTRLTVL.

The chain combines TRBV30 with TRBJ1-2; D gene ambiguous. The V gene's germline CDR1 is GTSNPN and CDR2 SVGIG (reference sequence). Trimming removed 2 bases at V and 4 bases at J, with 8 bases between. This CDR3 spans 12 amino acids. The CDR3 DNA reads as TGTGCCTGGAGTACGACCTCCTATGGCTACACCTTC. Translated, it gives CAWSTTSYGYTF.

The genes are TRBV27 and TRBJ2-7; perhaps D is TRBD1 or TRBD2 (5 bases each). There are 13 residues in the CDR3. Trimming left V 5 bases short and J 3 bases short, with 11 bases between. CDR1 and CDR2 (germline): MNHEY, SMNVEV (reference sequence). CDR3 sequence: CASSRGPSYEQYF. For the CDR3, the DNA is TGTGCCAGCAGTCGGGGACCGAGCTACGAGCAGTACTTC.

Only a few counts were recorded for this clone. The chain recombines TRBV25-1 with TRBJ2-7, with D unresolved. Germline V lookup: CDR1 MGHDK, CDR2 SYGVNS. V was trimmed by 1 base and J by 2 bases, leaving 9 bases between them. The CDR3 is made up of 14 amino acids. The CDR3 DNA sequence: TGTGCCAGCAGTGAATGGAACAGTCCCTACGAGCAGTACTTC. It encodes CASSEWNSPYEQYF.

The gene calls are TRBV13 and TRBJ2-7; 7 bases line up with TRBD1. The junction had 4 bases not matched to a gene; V was cut back by 4 bases and J by 1 base. The germline V gene has CDR1 PRHDT and CDR2 FYEKMQ (reference sequence). This CDR3 region has 14 residues. The CDR3 loop reads CASSSSGQSYEQYF. The CDR3 bases are TGTGCCAGCAGCTCCTCGGGACAGTCCTACGAGCAGTACTTC.

This chain uses TRBV28 with TRBJ2-3, with D tentatively TRBD2 (7 bases). Germline V gene data show CDR1 as MDHEN and CDR2 as SYDVKM. The CDR3 sequence is 14 residues long. The V and J ends lost 2 bases and 3 bases respectively, with 9 bases between them. CDR3: CASSLAGATDTQYF. CDR3 DNA: TGTGCCAGCAGTTTAGCGGGGGCTACAGATACGCAGTATTTT.

A few counts support this clone. The CDR3 DNA reads as TGTGCCAGCAGTGAATCCTCGGGACAGGGATCAGGAAACACCGGGGAGCTGTTTTTT. Translating it yields CASSESSGQGSGNTGELFF. The V gene is TRBV2, the J gene TRBJ2-2, with 9 bases identical to TRBD1. CDR3 length equals 19 residues. J was trimmed by 2 bases and V by 2 bases; bases with no gene match: 12. Germline V gene lookup returns CDR1 SNHLY and CDR2 FYNNEI.

V usage is TRBV29-1 and J usage is TRBJ2-1; TRBD2 aligns across 8 bases. V was clipped by 2 bases and J by 7 bases; unmatched bases: 16. Germline values: CDR1 SQVTM, CDR2 ANQGSEA. CDR3 length: 17 amino acids. The CDR3 DNA reads TGCAGCGTTGAAAAGGTGCAGGGCCCAGGCGGGAGGAATGAGCAGTTCTTC. Residues: CSVEKVQGPGGRNEQFF.

This clone is labeled as medium-sized. The gene calls are TRBV11-2 and TRBJ2-7; D is perhaps TRBD2 (5 bases). Trimming left V 1 base short and J 5 bases short, with 12 bases between. This CDR3 region has 14 residues. The germline V gene has CDR1 SGHAT and CDR2 FQNNGV. CDR3 nucleotide sequence: TGTGCCAGCAGCTTAGGAGGGTCGTGGGACGAGCAGTACTTC. Protein: CASSLGGSWDEQYF.

The rearrangement uses TRBV27 and TRBJ2-1; 12 bases agree with TRBD2. Losses at the gene ends were 3 bases for V and 9 bases for J; bases not matched to a gene: 6. The length of the CDR3 is 15 residues. Germline CDR1 MNHEY, CDR2 SMNVEV (reference sequence). The CDR3 is CASSLTSGGSGEQFF. The CDR3 DNA is TGTGCCAGCAGTTTGACTAGCGGGGGATCGGGTGAGCAGTTCTTC.

The chain joins TRBV5-6 to TRBJ2-7; no definite D call. Trimming removed 2 bases from V and 0 bases from J, with 9 bases in between. CDR1 SGHDT and CDR2 YYEEEE come from the germline V gene. The CDR3 is 14 residues long. DNA of the CDR3: TGTGCCAGCAGCTTAGGGATGGCCTCCTACGAGCAGTACTTC. This gives the protein CASSLGMASYEQYF.

The J gene is TRBJ2-3, the V gene TRBV21-1; the table's D call, TRBD2, has no DNA check behind it. TRBV21-1 is recorded as a pseudogene. The CDR3 extends over 18 amino acids. CDR3: CASSRRGLAGASTDTQYF. The CDR3 DNA reads TGTGCCAGCAGCCGCCGGGGCCTAGCGGGGGCCAGCACAGATACGCAGTATTTT.

V and J are TRBV29-1 and TRBJ1-2; TRBD1 is a possible D gene (6 bases). Germline V lookup: CDR1 SQVTM, CDR2 ANQGSEA. Trimming left V 5 bases short and J 4 bases short, with 26 bases between. CDR3 length: 17 amino acids. CDR3 region: CSVLIPPGTKAPYGYTF. CDR3 DNA sequence: TGCAGCGTTCTTATACCCCCCGGGACAAAGGCACCCTATGGCTACACCTTC.